These 8 T cell receptor beta chains were all obtained from the same sample, sequenced in a study of cytomegalovirus exposure and HLA in healthy donors. The PCR contained 60 Vbeta and 13 Jbeta primers. Sequencing was performed with immunoSEQ multiplex PCR; in TCRdb, only in-frame clones are kept and a portion is missing. Of some 130,000 clones listed, about 84% were seen once; the top ten hold about 1%. Input material: PBMCs. The origin of the receptors is a boy between 5 and 17 years old in good health and CMV-seronegative.

The V call is TRBV30, the J call TRBJ2-3; 8 bases map to TRBD2. The junction had 14 bases not matched to a gene; V was cut back by 7 bases and J by 8 bases. The CDR3 contains 14 residues. CDR1 is GTSNPN, CDR2 SVGIG, per germline (reference sequence). The CDR3 spells CAFDSGARGGTQYF. The DNA of the CDR3 is TGTGCCTTCGATAGCGGGGCCCGTGGGGGTACGCAGTATTTT.

This clone was detected only once. The chain joins TRBV2 to TRBJ1-2; tentative D call: TRBD1 (5 bases). Trimming pared 4 bases from V and 4 bases from J, leaving 7 bases between. Germline V gene sequence: CDR1 SNHLY, CDR2 FYNNEI. This CDR3 contains 12 residues. CDR3 amino acids: CASSGQIYGYTF. The CDR3 bases are TGTGCCAGCAGTGGACAGATCTATGGCTACACCTTC.

The V and J genes are TRBV11-3 and TRBJ2-7; 7 bases map to TRBD1. Germline CDR1 and CDR2: SGHNT and YENEEA. V gave up 5 bases and J gave up 2 bases; unmatched junction bases: 12. CDR3 size: 16 residues. CDR3 sequence: CASSPRQGKVPYEQYF. The CDR3 region has the DNA TGTGCCAGCAGCCCCCGACAGGGAAAGGTTCCCTACGAGCAGTACTTC.

The chain carries TRBV18 and TRBJ2-1, with 9 bases fitting TRBD2. V gave up 1 base and J gave up 5 bases; unmatched junction bases: 15. The CDR3 contains 19 residues. CDR1 and CDR2 from the germline V gene are KGHSH and LQKENI. The CDR3 spells CASSPLGAGGSNRDNEQFF. CDR3 nucleotide sequence: TGTGCCAGCTCACCACTCGGAGCGGGAGGCAGCAACAGGGACAATGAGCAGTTCTTC.

The chain links TRBV4-3 to TRBJ1-1; 10 bases align to TRBD1. With V trimmed by 3 bases and J by 4 bases, 2 bases remained unmatched. CDR1 LGHNA and CDR2 YSLEER come from the germline V gene. The CDR3 runs 14 residues. The CDR3: CASSQDRGGTEAFF. The CDR3 nucleotides are TGCGCCAGCAGCCAGGACAGGGGGGGCACTGAAGCTTTCTTT.

The V and J genes are TRBV10-2 and TRBJ2-7; TRBD1 might be the D (6 bases). Germline lookup yields CDR1 WSHSY and CDR2 SAAADI. V lost 4 bases, J lost 1 base, and 8 bases lay in between. The CDR3 sequence is 13 residues long. The CDR3 region has the DNA TGCGCCAGCAGTGGGGACAATTCCTACGAGCAGTACTTC. It specifies CASSGDNSYEQYF.

The genes are TRBV19 and TRBJ1-5; the D gene is possibly TRBD1 (6 bases). Germline V CDR1 and CDR2: LNHDA, SQIVND (reference sequence). Trimming left V 4 bases short and J 3 bases short, with 10 bases between. This CDR3 comprises 14 residues. CDR3 nucleotide sequence: TGTGCCAGTAGTACAGGGGAGTACAATCAGCCCCAGCATTTT. This codes for CASSTGEYNQPQHF.

The V and J genes are TRBV27 and TRBJ1-2, with a tentative D call TRBD1 (6 bases). V was pared by 6 bases and J by 5 bases, with 13 bases between. Germline values: CDR1 MNHEY, CDR2 SMNVEV (reference sequence). This CDR3 region has 13 residues. CDR3 DNA sequence: TGTGCCAGCAGGATGGGGCAGGGGTATGGCTACACCTTC. Its translation: CASRMGQGYGYTF.